These 32 T cell receptor beta chains share one sample of origin, sequenced in a study of T cell changes during pregnancy in multiple sclerosis. The repertoire was sequenced with immunoSEQ multiplex PCR; TCRdb's copy has only in-frame clones and lacks some. The table shows 100,000 or so clones, with around 94% occurring only once. Material: peripheral blood, obtained after pregnancy. The receptors were gathered from a female donor in good health, enrolled as a control in a pregnancy study.

CDR3 nucleotides: TGTGCCAGCAGTCCTTTAGCGGGAGGAGCAGATACGCAGTATTTT. Translated, it gives CASSPLAGGADTQYF. This sequence joins TRBV6-4 and TRBJ2-3, with 10 bases identical to TRBD2. CDR1 is MRHNA, CDR2 SNTAGT, per germline. The CDR3 length is 15 residues. The J segment lost 4 bases and the V segment lost 5 bases, leaving 6 bases of the junction unmatched.

The chain uses TRBV28 and TRBJ2-3; D is perhaps TRBD2 (6 bases). V was cut by 6 bases and J by 2 bases, with 27 bases left in between. Germline V gives CDR1 MDHEN, CDR2 SYDVKM. CDR3 size: 19 residues. The CDR3 region is CASSPGWRDPKVNTDTQYF. CDR3 coding DNA: TGTGCCAGCAGCCCCGGTTGGCGGGACCCCAAAGTAAACACAGATACGCAGTATTTT.

CDR3: CASSGQRNTEAFF. CDR3 DNA sequence: TGCGCCAGCAGTGGACAACGGAACACTGAAGCTTTCTTT. V and J are TRBV10-1 and TRBJ1-1; D is undetermined. The germline V gene encodes CDR1 WNHNN and CDR2 SYGVQD (reference sequence). The CDR3 loop spans 13 amino acids. Trimming left V 4 bases short and J 1 base short, with 7 bases between.

This sequence joins TRBV6-5 and TRBJ2-5, with TRBD2 matching over 10 bases. Germline V gene data show CDR1 as MNHEY and CDR2 as SVGAGI. Trimming cost V 6 bases and J 5 bases; bases outside gene matches: 9. This CDR3 has 15 amino acids. The CDR3 region is CASSSSGSLWETQYF. The CDR3 nucleotides are TGTGCCAGCAGCTCTAGCGGGAGCTTGTGGGAGACCCAGTACTTC.

The sample holds one count of this clone. This sequence joins TRBV30 and TRBJ1-3; unclear D gene. V lost 4 bases and J 0 bases, leaving 7 bases between the germline ends. The CDR3 runs 13 residues. CDR1 is GTSNPN, CDR2 SVGIG, per germline (reference sequence). The CDR3 region has the DNA TGTGCCTGGAACCCACACTCTGGAAACACCATATATTTT. It specifies CAWNPHSGNTIYF.

The chain employs TRBV19 and TRBJ1-5, with 8 bases matching TRBD1. Per the germline V gene, CDR1 is LNHDA and CDR2 is SQIVND (reference sequence). V shed 2 bases and J 4 bases; nucleotides not matched to a gene: 4. The CDR3 has 15 amino acids. CDR3: CASSIMRTGNQPQHF. The CDR3 region has the DNA TGTGCCAGTAGTATAATGAGGACAGGGAATCAGCCCCAGCATTTT.

The V and J genes are TRBV19 and TRBJ1-4; the match to TRBD1 covers 10 bases. Germline V lookup: CDR1 LNHDA, CDR2 SQIVND (reference sequence). The V and J ends lost 7 bases and 5 bases, in that order; junction bases with no gene match: 7. The CDR3 length is 15 residues. The DNA for the CDR3 is TGTGCCAGTATGGGACAGGGGAAACTGAATGAAAAACTGTTTTTT. The encoded protein is CASMGQGKLNEKLFF.

The chain joins TRBV9 to TRBJ2-7, with 7 bases that match TRBD2. V lost 2 bases, J lost 4 bases, and 3 bases stayed unmatched. Germline V gene data show CDR1 as SGDLS and CDR2 as YYNGEE. The CDR3 runs to 13 residues. The CDR3 bases are TGTGCCAGCAGCGTTTCCGGGGGGTACGAGCAGTACTTC. Translating gives CASSVSGGYEQYF. Looking up the rest from reference TRBV9 and TRBJ2-7 gives the full variable domain: DSGVTQTPKHLITATGQRVTLRCSPRSGDLSVYWYQQSLDQGLQFLIQYYNGEERAKGNILERFSAQQFPDLHSELNLSSLELGDSALYFCASSVSGGYEQYFGPGTRLTVT.

This chain connects TRBV19 to TRBJ2-5, with 7 bases lining up with TRBD1. Losses at the gene ends were 6 bases for V and 4 bases for J; bases not matched to a gene: 14. Germline CDR1 and CDR2: LNHDA and SQIVND (reference sequence). The CDR3 runs to 16 residues. The DNA for the CDR3 is TGTGCCAGTAGCCTGGCTCGCCGAGGGGGCGGAGAGACCCAGTACTTC. This translates into CASSLARRGGGETQYF.

V gene TRBV6-5 combines with J gene TRBJ2-7; 8 positions agree with TRBD2. This CDR3 has 15 residues. The V segment lost 2 bases and the J segment 5 bases; nucleotides outside the gene matches: 8. Germline CDR1 and CDR2: MNHEY and SVGAGI. CDR3 sequence: CASSYGTRGGNEQYF. CDR3 in DNA: TGTGCCAGCAGTTACGGGACTAGGGGCGGGAACGAGCAGTACTTC.

This chain joins TRBV6-5 and TRBJ2-5, with a possible D match to TRBD1 (7 bases). This CDR3 region has 14 residues. The V end lost 1 base, the J end lost 4 bases, and 10 bases lay between the germline ends. Germline V gene data show CDR1 as MNHEY and CDR2 as SVGAGI. This CDR3 is CASSYWQGGETQYF. The CDR3 region has the DNA TGTGCCAGCAGTTACTGGCAGGGGGGAGAGACCCAGTACTTC.

V usage is TRBV2 and J usage is TRBJ2-3, with D uncertain. This CDR3 spans 14 amino acids. Germline V gene sequence: CDR1 SNHLY, CDR2 FYNNEI. Trimming left V 3 bases short and J 2 bases short, with 9 bases between. CDR3 amino acids: CASSDWQSTDTQYF. As DNA, the CDR3 is TGTGCCAGCAGTGATTGGCAGTCCACAGATACGCAGTATTTT.

The rearrangement uses TRBV20-1 and TRBJ1-3; D is undetermined. Per the germline V gene, CDR1 is DFQATT and CDR2 is SNEGSKA (reference sequence). This CDR3 spans 11 amino acids. CDR3 region: CTSVDGNTIYF. The CDR3 DNA reads TGCACCTCCGTAGATGGAAACACCATATATTTT.

The rearrangement uses TRBV29-1 and TRBJ2-4, with 10 bases aligning to TRBD1. CDR3 length equals 12 residues. Germline V CDR1 and CDR2: SQVTM, ANQGSEA. The J segment lost 5 bases and the V segment lost 7 bases, leaving 2 bases of the junction unmatched. In DNA form, the CDR3 reads TGCAGCGCCGGGACAGGGGAAAACATTCAGTACTTC. The encoded protein is CSAGTGENIQYF.

The V call is TRBV9, the J call TRBJ2-1; 7 bases line up with TRBD2. V trimming: 4 bases; J trimming: 7 bases; junction bases outside the gene matches: 26. Germline V gene sequence: CDR1 SGDLS, CDR2 YYNGEE. There are 20 residues in the CDR3. Here the CDR3 reads CASSLYPEAREREQRNEQFF. The CDR3 DNA is TGTGCCAGCAGCCTTTACCCGGAAGCGCGGGAGAGGGAACAACGGAATGAGCAGTTCTTC.

The chain couples TRBV7-9 to TRBJ2-7, with 8 positions matching TRBD1. Germline CDR1 SEHNR, CDR2 FQNEAQ (reference sequence). This CDR3 is built from 16 residues. Losses at the gene ends were 6 bases for V and 3 bases for J; bases not matched to a gene: 13. CDR3 amino acids: CASRPAGGRESYEQYF. The CDR3 bases are TGTGCCAGCAGGCCGGCAGGGGGCAGGGAAAGCTACGAGCAGTACTTC.

The chain links TRBV5-4 to TRBJ1-5; D remains unclear. Trimming removed 5 bases at V and 2 bases at J, with 8 bases between. Germline CDR1 and CDR2: SGHNT and YYREEE (reference sequence). The CDR3 totals 13 residues. CDR3 in amino acids: CASSFQGNQPQHF. The DNA of the CDR3 is TGTGCCAGCAGTTTCCAGGGCAATCAGCCCCAGCATTTT.

V and J are TRBV2 and TRBJ1-2, with TRBD1 matching over 8 bases. Germline CDR1 and CDR2: SNHLY and FYNNEI. With V trimmed by 2 bases and J by 7 bases, 9 bases remained unmatched. CDR3 length: 15 amino acids. Here the CDR3 reads CASSERQGKVAGYTF. The CDR3, as DNA: TGTGCCAGCAGTGAACGACAGGGGAAAGTAGCTGGCTACACCTTC.

This chain connects TRBV6-6 to TRBJ1-1, with D possibly TRBD1 on 5 matching bases. The CDR3 runs to 16 residues. The germline V and J ends were trimmed by 0 bases and 1 base, with 12 bases remaining between them. Germline loops: CDR1 MNHNY, CDR2 SVGAGI (reference sequence). CDR3 region: CASSYSNRNQNTEAFF. The CDR3 DNA reads as TGTGCCAGCAGTTACTCGAACAGGAACCAGAACACTGAAGCTTTCTTT.

This chain joins TRBV5-1 and TRBJ2-3; TRBD1 is a possible D gene (5 bases). CDR3 length: 13 amino acids. Germline-derived CDR1 and CDR2 are SGHRS and YFSETQ. Trimming shortened V by 8 bases and J by 3 bases, and 13 bases separated the two germline ends. The CDR3 spells CASRTTATDTQYF. CDR3 bases: TGCGCCAGTAGGACAACGGCTACAGATACGCAGTATTTT.

The chain carries TRBV5-1 and TRBJ2-7, with 9 bases identical to TRBD1. This CDR3 contains 14 residues. Germline V gene data show CDR1 as SGHRS and CDR2 as YFSETQ. The V and J ends lost 4 bases and 6 bases, in that order; junction bases with no gene match: 8. CDR3 sequence (DNA): TGCGCCAGCAGCCCCGGCGACAGGGGGTTCGAGCAGTACTTC. Protein sequence: CASSPGDRGFEQYF.

V usage is TRBV4-1 and J usage is TRBJ2-3; possibly TRBD2 for D (6 bases). With 0 bases removed from V and 3 bases from J, the gap between germline ends came to 16 bases. The CDR3 has 17 residues. Germline CDR1 and CDR2: MGHRA and YSYEKL. CDR3 coding DNA: TGCGCCAGCAGCCAAGATTCGGACTACCGAGCGACAGATACGCAGTATTTT. It specifies CASSQDSDYRATDTQYF.

The chain is built from TRBV5-4 and TRBJ2-7; 10 nucleotides match TRBD2. The germline V gene has CDR1 SGHNT and CDR2 YYREEE (reference sequence). V dropped 2 bases and J dropped 6; count of bases not matched to a gene: 8. CDR3 length equals 15 residues. CDR3 region: CASSFSLAGETEQYF. Here the CDR3 DNA reads TGTGCCAGCAGCTTTTCCCTAGCGGGAGAAACCGAGCAGTACTTC.

The J gene is TRBJ1-1, the V gene TRBV5-4, with 8 nucleotides matching TRBD1. CDR1 SGHNT and CDR2 YYREEE come from the germline V gene (reference sequence). The CDR3 runs to 14 residues. Unmatched junction bases numbered 8, after V lost 3 bases and J lost 7 bases. The CDR3 bases are TGTGCCAGCAGCTCAGGACAGGGTTTGGGTGAAGCTTTCTTT. Residues: CASSSGQGLGEAFF.

DNA for the CDR3: TGTGCCAGCTCACCAGGGACTCTAGAGTATGGCTACACCTTC. The encoded protein is CASSPGTLEYGYTF. The rearrangement links TRBV18 to TRBJ1-2, with D perhaps TRBD1 (5 bases). V lost 2 bases to trimming and J lost 5 bases, with 12 bases between them. The V gene's germline CDR1 is KGHSH and CDR2 LQKENI. CDR3 size: 14 residues.

V and J are TRBV7-9 and TRBJ2-1, with D perhaps matching TRBD2 (5 bases). V gave up 8 bases and J gave up 6 bases, with 14 bases separating them. The length of the CDR3 is 13 residues. Germline lookup yields CDR1 SEHNR and CDR2 FQNEAQ (reference sequence). The CDR3 DNA reads TGTGCCAGCCAATCCGGAGGACGCAATGAGCAGTTCTTC. This gives the protein CASQSGGRNEQFF.

In its sample, this clone was seen once. The rearrangement links TRBV5-1 to TRBJ1-1; D not resolved. Germline CDR1 is SGHRS and CDR2 is YFSETQ. The V gene lost 5 bases and the J gene lost 0 bases, with 8 bases spanning the gap. The CDR3 is made up of 13 amino acids. The DNA for the CDR3 is TGCGCCAGCAGTAGAGGGTTGAACACTGAAGCTTTCTTT. Encoded protein: CASSRGLNTEAFF.

The V gene is TRBV7-9, the J gene TRBJ2-3, with no clear D. This CDR3 is built from 13 residues. V shed 5 bases and J shed 4 bases, with 10 bases lying between them. Germline-derived CDR1 and CDR2 are SEHNR and FQNEAQ (reference sequence). DNA of the CDR3: TGTGCCAGCAGCACCGGTCCCTCAGATACGCAGTATTTT. It is translated as CASSTGPSDTQYF.

On this clone: The same CDR3 is also encoded by other DNA sequences in this sample. The rearrangement links TRBV4-1 to TRBJ1-4; perhaps TRBD1 as D (6 bases). Germline V gene data show CDR1 as MGHRA and CDR2 as YSYEKL. Trimming cost V 3 bases and J 7 bases, with 18 bases left between them. CDR3 size: 16 residues. This chain's CDR3 is CASSHLRGGAGEKLFF. DNA for the CDR3: TGCGCCAGCAGCCACCTACGCGGGGGGGCTGGTGAAAAACTGTTTTTT.

This clone was observed once. Mismatch with germline at one junction end may stem from a read error. The chain is built from TRBV7-7 and TRBJ2-5, with TRBD1 as a possible D gene (5 bases). This CDR3 contains 14 residues. From germline, CDR1 is SSHAT and CDR2 FNYEAQ (reference sequence). The CDR3 protein is CASSLGRAGETQYF. The CDR3 DNA sequence: TGTGCTAGCAGCTTAGGCAGGGCAGGGGAGACCCAGTACTTC.

This chain connects TRBV7-9 to TRBJ2-2; 8 nucleotides line up with TRBD1. The CDR3 spans 14 residues. CDR1 and CDR2 from the germline V gene are SEHNR and FQNEAQ (reference sequence). J was trimmed by 4 bases and V by 7 bases; bases with no gene match: 5. The CDR3 coding sequence is TGTGCCAGCAAAGGACAGGGCGCCACCGGGGAGCTGTTTTTT. Translation gives CASKGQGATGELFF.

The chain couples TRBV5-1 to TRBJ1-2; 8 positions match TRBD1. Per germline, CDR1 SGHRS and CDR2 YFSETQ. This CDR3 has 15 residues. V lost 4 bases to trimming and J lost 0 bases; unmatched junction nucleotides: 5. This CDR3 is CASSPPGQANYGYTF. In DNA, the CDR3 is TGCGCCAGCAGCCCGCCGGGACAGGCTAACTATGGCTACACCTTC.